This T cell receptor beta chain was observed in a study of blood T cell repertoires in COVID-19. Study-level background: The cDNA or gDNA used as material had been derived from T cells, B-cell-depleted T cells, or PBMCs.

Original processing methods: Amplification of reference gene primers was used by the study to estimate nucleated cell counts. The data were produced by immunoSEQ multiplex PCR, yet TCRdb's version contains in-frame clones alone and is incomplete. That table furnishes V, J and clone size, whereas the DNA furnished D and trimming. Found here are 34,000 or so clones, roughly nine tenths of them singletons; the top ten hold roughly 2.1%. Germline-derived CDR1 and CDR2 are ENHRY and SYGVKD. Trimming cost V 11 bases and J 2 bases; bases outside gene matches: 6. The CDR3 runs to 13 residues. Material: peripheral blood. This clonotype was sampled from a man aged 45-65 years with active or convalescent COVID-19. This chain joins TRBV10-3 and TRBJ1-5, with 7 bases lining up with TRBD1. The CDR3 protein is CAADDRGNQPQHF. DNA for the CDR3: TGTGCCGCCGATGACAGGGGCAATCAGCCCCAGCATTTT.